The clone carrying this T cell receptor (beta chain) was counted only a few times. The antigen remains unidentified. Just one base apart from a much larger clone, this may be a read error. Patients were excluded because of uncontrolled infection, other autoimmune disease, pregnancy or lactation. Together with thyroid ultrasound, orbital computed tomography, serum thyroxine and TRAb, clinical symptoms were used for diagnoses. With V trimmed by 1 base and J by 5 bases, 2 bases remained unmatched. The CDR3 loop spans 13 amino acids. The germline CDR1 and CDR2 sequences are SGHTA and FQGNSA. Amplification of TCR beta CDR3 regions was performed using RNA transcripts as template. Using the HTBI primer set, a first-round RT-PCR was run on the TCR CDR3. TCRdb independently ran MiXCR on the multiplex PCR reads; one entry per CDR3 protein. There are about 560,000 distinct CDR3 sequences in the sample; over 15% occur only once, and under 20% lies in the top ten.

The data stem from a study of T cells in Graves' hyperthyroidism and ophthalmopathy. Findings and caveats of the study: A median around 6 months before onset, the model predicted ophthalmopathy.

The sequencing input was blood. This chain uses TRBV7-2 with TRBJ2-7, with 7 positions matching TRBD1. This receptor was taken from a woman under 30 with Graves' hyperthyroidism. CDR3: CASSLGGQNEQYF. CDR3 bases: TGTGCCAGCAGCTTAGGGGGACAGAACGAGCAGTACTTC.